Listed here is a single TCR beta chain. The entry originates in a study of radiotherapy plus CTLA-4 blockade in lung cancer. Assay: immunoSEQ multiplex PCR; the TCRdb copy retains only in-frame clones and omits some. The sample records roughly 50,000 clones, 70% to 90% being singletons. V was clipped by 4 bases and J by 2 bases; unmatched bases: 9. Per the germline V gene, CDR1 is SEHNR and CDR2 is FQNEAQ (reference sequence). This CDR3 is 16 amino acids long. The sample consisted of peripheral blood, taken from a patient treated with radiotherapy plus ipilimumab. This clonotype was obtained from a human donor with non-small cell lung cancer whose response to radiotherapy plus ipilimumab could not be evaluated. The V and J genes are TRBV7-9 and TRBJ2-7; 9 bases map to TRBD2. CDR3 sequence reads: CASSSPWTSVTYEQYF. The CDR3 region has the DNA TGTGCCAGCAGCTCCCCCTGGACTAGCGTGACCTACGAGCAGTACTTC. The full variable domain, rest sourced from reference TRBV7-9 and TRBJ2-7, is DTGVSQNPRHKITKRGQNVTFRCDPISEHNRLYWYRQTLGQGPEFLTYFQNEAQLEKSRLLSDRFSAERPKGSFSTLEIQRTEQGDSAMYLCASSSPWTSVTYEQYFGPGTRLTVT.